Reported below is one T cell receptor (beta chain). This clonotype was counted at least ten times. Its specific antigen is unknown. No base quality values were provided; no much bigger clone lies one nucleotide off. Stable Graves' hyperthyroidism was defined as no progression to ophthalmopathy during 18 months of follow-up. Hyperthyroidism patients were newly diagnosed, had a disease duration of under 2 months, and were aged 18 to 65 years. Any patient with an uncontrolled infection, another autoimmune disease, pregnancy or lactation was excluded. Diagnoses relied on clinical symptoms, serum thyroxine and TRAb, thyroid ultrasound and orbital computed tomography. PBMCs were isolated from about 10 ml of fresh peripheral blood by Ficoll-Paque density gradient centrifugation. Trizol reagent was used to extract total RNA, and RNA quality was then checked on an Agilent 2100 Bioanalyzer. The sample is drawn from a study of T cells in Graves' hyperthyroidism and ophthalmopathy (dated by TCRdb to the late 2010s). With regard to the full study: Peripheral blood samples were taken at initial diagnosis, before any treatment was given. In about 6 Graves' hyperthyroidism patients, the study also compared T-cell repertoires from thyroid tissue with T-cell repertoires from blood. Prospective prediction of ophthalmopathy was tested in an independent validation cohort consisting of roughly 19 hyperthyroidism patients and 17 patients who later progressed to ophthalmopathy. After blood sampling, hyperthyroidism patients were treated with methimazole at a starting dose of 30 mg daily, and ophthalmopathy patients were treated with high-dose intravenous methylprednisolone. The 100 or so discovery patients were divided at random into training and test sets in a 7:3 ratio. The paper describes TCR Vbeta CDR3 sequencing of 135 peripheral blood samples, made up of some 40 ophthalmopathy patients, 70 to 75 hyperthyroidism patients and 17 progressor patients. To identify TCR V-J signatures that set the groups apart, the researchers used a discovery cohort of about a hundred patients, made up of some 41 with Graves' ophthalmopathy and 55 to 65 with stable Graves' hyperthyroidism.

Its CDR3 holds 13 amino acids, cysteine through phenylalanine. Only the CDR3 portion is preserved as DNA: 39 bases, with reading frame beginning at the first base. From the germline V gene, CDR1 is SNHLY and CDR2 is FYNNEI. The trim is 3 bases for V and 6 bases for J, with a gap of 11 bases between the germline ends. Findings and caveats that apply to the study as a whole: Ophthalmopathy was separated from stable hyperthyroidism by a 13 V-J signature model, with around 90% sensitivity and roughly 84% specificity obtained in cross-validation and 80%/75% obtained in testing. Sample size was not statistically predetermined, and investigators were not blinded to group allocation. In validation, the model predicted progression to ophthalmopathy with approximately 70% sensitivity and over 72% specificity, a median of approximately 6.7 months before onset. Most expanded thyroid clonotypes (frequency above 0.001) were also detected in blood, a finding suggesting that blood repertoires may reflect thyroid immune responses.

The TCR beta CDR3 regions were amplified from RNA transcripts. For the first round of RT-PCR on the TCR CDR3, the HTBI primer set was used together with the Qiagen OneStep RT-PCR kit. A second multiplex PCR round built the libraries, followed by size selection and purification. Libraries were sequenced paired-end with 100 bp reads on an Illumina HiSeq2000. On the study's bioinformatics: SOAPnuke was used to process the raw data, throwing out any read that contained adapters or uncalled bases, had a mean Phred below 15, or lacked an exact constant-primer or identifier match. High-quality paired reads were merged with COPE v1.2.5, and unique nucleotide sequences were defined as clonotypes. MiTCR v1.1 was used to align the clonotypes against IMGT TRBV, TRBD and TRBJ reference segments. The analysis included only V-J combinations with a frequency above 0.0001, which together covered roughly 99% of the repertoires. A TCS score was defined as the ratio between F50 (clonal expansion) and ExV (chaos), using BLOSUM62-based TCRdist between CDR3 peptides within each V-J. Welch's t-statistics and random forest reduced approximately 520 V-J features to about 12, which were used in a naive Bayes classifier (R e1071). The raw public data were reprocessed by TCRdb itself: fastp quality trimming at Q25, MiXCR clonotype calling, in-frame beta chains only. Here each entry gathers all rows of one CDR3 protein and keeps the most common genes and DNA. The V and J calls were determined by TCRdb, not by the authors. This sample gives about 400,000 distinct CDR3 sequences in total; around 25% of them show up just once. More than 60% of the sample rests with the top ten.

The source is a man aged 50 to 60 with Graves' hyperthyroidism. In this chain, TRBV2 is recombined with TRBJ2-5; a tentative D match to TRBD1 spans 5 bases. The specimen was blood. The CDR3 sequence is CASSEQGLKTQYF. The DNA is TGTGCCAGCAGTGAGCAGGGTCTCAAGACCCAGTACTTC.